Included here is one T cell receptor beta chain sequence, with context. At one boundary the junction diverges from the germline segment, which might be a read error. This specimen comes from a study of CD8 T cells in ankylosing spondylitis. CDR1 SGHRS and CDR2 YFSETQ come from the germline V gene. This CDR3 has 18 residues. TCRdb used MiXCR to reprocess the 5' RACE reads, holding one entry per CDR3 protein. The sample lists hundreds of thousands of distinct CDR3 sequences, about 10% occurring once. The V gene is TRBV5-1, the J gene TRBJ2-3, with unresolved D. Sample: blood, either unsorted or a sorted T cell fraction (not recorded which). This TCR was sampled from a male donor with ankylosing spondylitis or in good health (not recorded which). The CDR3 coding sequence is TGCGCCAGCAGCTTGGTTCAGAAGTTGGATTCTATCGCAGATGCGCAGTATTTT. As protein: CASSLVQKLDSIADAQYF.